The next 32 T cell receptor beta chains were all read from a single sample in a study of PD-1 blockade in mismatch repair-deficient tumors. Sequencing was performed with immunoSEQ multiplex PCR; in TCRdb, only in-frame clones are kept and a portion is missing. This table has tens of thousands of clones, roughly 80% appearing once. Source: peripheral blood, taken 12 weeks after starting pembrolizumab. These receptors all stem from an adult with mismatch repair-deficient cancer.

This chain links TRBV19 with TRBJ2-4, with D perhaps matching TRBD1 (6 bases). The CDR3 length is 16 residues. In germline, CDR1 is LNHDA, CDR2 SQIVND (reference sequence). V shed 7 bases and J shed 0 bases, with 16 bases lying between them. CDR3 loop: CASINREIIAKNIQYF. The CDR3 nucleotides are TGTGCCAGTATCAACAGGGAAATCATAGCCAAAAACATTCAGTACTTC.

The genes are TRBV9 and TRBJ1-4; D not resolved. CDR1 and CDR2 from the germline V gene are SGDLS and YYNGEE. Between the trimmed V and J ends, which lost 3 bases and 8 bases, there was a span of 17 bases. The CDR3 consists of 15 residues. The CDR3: CASSEQITSGEKLFF. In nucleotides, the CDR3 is TGTGCCAGCAGCGAACAAATTACCAGCGGGGAAAAACTGTTTTTT.

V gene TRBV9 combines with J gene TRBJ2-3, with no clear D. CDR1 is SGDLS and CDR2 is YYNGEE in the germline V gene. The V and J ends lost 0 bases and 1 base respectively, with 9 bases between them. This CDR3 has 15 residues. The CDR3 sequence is CASSVGGWGTDTQYF. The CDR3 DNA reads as TGTGCCAGCAGCGTAGGAGGTTGGGGCACAGATACGCAGTATTTT.

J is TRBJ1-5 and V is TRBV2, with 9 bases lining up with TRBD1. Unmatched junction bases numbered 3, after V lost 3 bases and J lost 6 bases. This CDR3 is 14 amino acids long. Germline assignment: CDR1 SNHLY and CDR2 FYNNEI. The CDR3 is CASSEGQGFQPQHF. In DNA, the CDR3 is TGTGCCAGCAGTGAGGGACAGGGATTTCAGCCCCAGCATTTT. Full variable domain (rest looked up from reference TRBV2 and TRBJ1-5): EPEVTQTPSHQVTQMGQEVILRCVPISNHLYFYWYRQILGQKVEFLVSFYNNEISEKSEIFDDQFSVERPDGSNFTLKIRSTKLEDSAMYFCASSEGQGFQPQHFGDGTRLSIL.

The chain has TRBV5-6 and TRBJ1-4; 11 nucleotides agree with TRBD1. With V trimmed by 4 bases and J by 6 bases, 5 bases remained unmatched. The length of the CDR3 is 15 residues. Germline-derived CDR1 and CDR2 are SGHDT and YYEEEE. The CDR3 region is CASSRGQGAYEKLFF. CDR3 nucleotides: TGTGCCAGCAGCCGTGGACAGGGGGCTTATGAAAAACTGTTTTTT.

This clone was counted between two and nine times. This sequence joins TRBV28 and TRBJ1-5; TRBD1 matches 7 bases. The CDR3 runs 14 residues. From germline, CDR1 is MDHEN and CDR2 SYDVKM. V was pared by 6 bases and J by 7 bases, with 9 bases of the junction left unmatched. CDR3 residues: CASRRQGLRQPQHF. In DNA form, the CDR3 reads TGTGCCAGCAGGCGACAGGGTTTAAGACAGCCCCAGCATTTT.

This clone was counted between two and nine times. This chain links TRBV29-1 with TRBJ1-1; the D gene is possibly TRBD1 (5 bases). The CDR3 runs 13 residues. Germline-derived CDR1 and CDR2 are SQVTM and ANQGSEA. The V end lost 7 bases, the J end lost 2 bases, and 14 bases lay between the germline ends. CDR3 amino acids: CSAALGGNTEAFF. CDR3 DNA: TGCAGCGCCGCCCTTGGGGGAAACACTGAAGCTTTCTTT.

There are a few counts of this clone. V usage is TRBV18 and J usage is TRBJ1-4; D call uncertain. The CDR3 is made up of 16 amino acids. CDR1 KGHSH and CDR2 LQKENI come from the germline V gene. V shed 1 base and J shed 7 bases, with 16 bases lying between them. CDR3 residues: CASSPLGGNVAEKLFF. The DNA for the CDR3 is TGTGCCAGCTCACCACTCGGAGGGAATGTTGCTGAAAAACTGTTTTTT. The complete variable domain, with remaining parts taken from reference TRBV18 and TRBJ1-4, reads NAGVMQNPRHLVRRRGQEARLRCSPMKGHSHVYWYRQLPEEGLKFMVYLQKENIIDESGMPKERFSAEFPKEGPSILRIQQVVRGDSAAYFCASSPLGGNVAEKLFFGSGTQLSVL.

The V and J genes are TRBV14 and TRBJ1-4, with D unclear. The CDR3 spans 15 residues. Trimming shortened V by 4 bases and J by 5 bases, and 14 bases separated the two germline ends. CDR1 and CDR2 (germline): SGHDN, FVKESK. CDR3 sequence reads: CASSPSNGRNEKLFF. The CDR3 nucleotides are TGTGCCAGCAGCCCCTCTAACGGAAGAAATGAAAAACTGTTTTTT.

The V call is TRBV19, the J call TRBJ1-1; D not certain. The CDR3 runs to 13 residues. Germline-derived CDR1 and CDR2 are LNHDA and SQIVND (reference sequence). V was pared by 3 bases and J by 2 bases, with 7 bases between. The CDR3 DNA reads TGTGCCAGTAGTATTACAGCAAACACTGAAGCTTTCTTT. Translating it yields CASSITANTEAFF.

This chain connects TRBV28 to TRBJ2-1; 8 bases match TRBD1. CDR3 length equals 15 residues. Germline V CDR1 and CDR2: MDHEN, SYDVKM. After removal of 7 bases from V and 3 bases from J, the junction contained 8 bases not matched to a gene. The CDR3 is CASTIDRGYYNEQFF. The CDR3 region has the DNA TGTGCCAGCACCATCGACAGGGGATACTACAATGAGCAGTTCTTC.

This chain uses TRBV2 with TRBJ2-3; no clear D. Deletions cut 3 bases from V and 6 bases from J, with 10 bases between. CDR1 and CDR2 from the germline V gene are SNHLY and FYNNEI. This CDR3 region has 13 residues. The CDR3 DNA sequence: TGTGCCAGCAGTGACCTTAGGGTTGATACGCAGTATTTT. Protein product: CASSDLRVDTQYF.

CDR3 loop: CASGPREGVRTYEQYF. Here the CDR3 DNA reads TGTGCTAGTGGCCCCAGGGAGGGAGTAAGAACCTACGAGCAGTACTTC. This chain uses TRBV12-5 with TRBJ2-7; 7 bases fit TRBD2. Germline V lookup: CDR1 LGHNT, CDR2 FRNRAP. The trim removed 6 bases at V and 2 bases at J, leaving 13 bases unmatched. The CDR3 runs to 16 residues.

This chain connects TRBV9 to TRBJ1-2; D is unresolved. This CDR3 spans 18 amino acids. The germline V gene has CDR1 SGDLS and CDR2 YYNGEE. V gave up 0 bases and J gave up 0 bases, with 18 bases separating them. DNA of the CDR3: TGTGCCAGCAGCGTAGGTTCTGGACCAGCCTCCGCTAACTATGGCTACACCTTC. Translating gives CASSVGSGPASANYGYTF. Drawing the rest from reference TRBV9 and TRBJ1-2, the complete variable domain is DSGVTQTPKHLITATGQRVTLRCSPRSGDLSVYWYQQSLDQGLQFLIQYYNGEERAKGNILERFSAQQFPDLHSELNLSSLELGDSALYFCASSVGSGPASANYGYTFGSGTRLTVV.

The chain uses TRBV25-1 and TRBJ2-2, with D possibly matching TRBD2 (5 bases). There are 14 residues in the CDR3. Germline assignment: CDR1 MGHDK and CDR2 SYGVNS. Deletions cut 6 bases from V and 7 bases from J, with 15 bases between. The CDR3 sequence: CASRMDSGHGELFF. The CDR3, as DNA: TGTGCCAGCAGGATGGACTCAGGCCACGGGGAGCTGTTTTTT. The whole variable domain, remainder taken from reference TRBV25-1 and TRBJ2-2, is EADIYQTPRYLVIGTGKKITLECSQTMGHDKMYWYQQDPGMELHLIHYSYGVNSTEKGDLSSESTVSRIRTEHFPLTLESARPSHTSQYLCASRMDSGHGELFFGEGSRLTVL.

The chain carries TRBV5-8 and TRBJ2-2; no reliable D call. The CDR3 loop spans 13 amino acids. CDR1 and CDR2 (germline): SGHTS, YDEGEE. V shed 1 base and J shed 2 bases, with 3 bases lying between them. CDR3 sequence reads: CASSLRNTGELFF. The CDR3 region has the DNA TGTGCCAGCAGCTTGCGTAACACCGGGGAGCTGTTTTTT.

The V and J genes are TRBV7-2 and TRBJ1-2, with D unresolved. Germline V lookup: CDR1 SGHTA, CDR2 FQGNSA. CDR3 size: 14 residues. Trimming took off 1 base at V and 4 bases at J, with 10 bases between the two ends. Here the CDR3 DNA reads TGTGCCAGCAGCTTAGACAGAGTGGTCTATGGCTACACCTTC. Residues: CASSLDRVVYGYTF.

The CDR3 bases are TGTGCCAGCAGCTTGGGGACAGGCAAGACGCAGGGTGAGACCCAGTACTTC. Translated: CASSLGTGKTQGETQYF. The genes are TRBV13 and TRBJ2-5, with TRBD1 matching 8 bases. The CDR3 is made up of 17 amino acids. Trimming cost V 3 bases and J 5 bases; bases outside gene matches: 14. Germline values: CDR1 PRHDT, CDR2 FYEKMQ (reference sequence).

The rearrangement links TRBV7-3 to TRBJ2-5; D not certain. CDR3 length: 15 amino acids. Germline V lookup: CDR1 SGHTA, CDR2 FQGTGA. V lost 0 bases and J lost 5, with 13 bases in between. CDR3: CASSLTGRAAETQYF. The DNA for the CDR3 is TGTGCCAGCAGCTTAACGGGCCGCGCGGCGGAGACCCAGTACTTC.

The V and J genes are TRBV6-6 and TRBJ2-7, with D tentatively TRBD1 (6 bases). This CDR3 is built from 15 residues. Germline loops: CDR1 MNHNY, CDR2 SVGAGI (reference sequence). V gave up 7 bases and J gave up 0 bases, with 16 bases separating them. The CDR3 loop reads CASTIYRDSSYEQYF. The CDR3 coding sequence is TGTGCCAGCACCATTTACAGGGATTCCTCCTACGAGCAGTACTTC.

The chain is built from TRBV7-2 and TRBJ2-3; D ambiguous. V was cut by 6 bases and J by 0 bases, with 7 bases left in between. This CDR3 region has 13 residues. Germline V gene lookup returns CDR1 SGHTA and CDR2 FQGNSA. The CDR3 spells CASSAPSTDTQYF. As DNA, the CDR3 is TGTGCCAGCAGTGCCCCTAGCACAGATACGCAGTATTTT.

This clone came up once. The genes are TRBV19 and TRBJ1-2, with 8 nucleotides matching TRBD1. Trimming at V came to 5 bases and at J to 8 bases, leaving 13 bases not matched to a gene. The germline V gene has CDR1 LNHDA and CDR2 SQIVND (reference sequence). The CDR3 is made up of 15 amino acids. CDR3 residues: CASSLGTGFEAGYTF. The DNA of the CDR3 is TGTGCCAGTAGTCTCGGGACAGGTTTTGAAGCGGGCTACACCTTC.

CDR3 protein: CASSQVRTGPYEQYF. The DNA of the CDR3 is TGCGCCAGCAGCCAAGTTCGGACAGGACCCTACGAGCAGTACTTC. J is TRBJ2-7 and V is TRBV4-3; 7 bases match TRBD1. V shed 1 base, J shed 2 bases, and the junction held 5 bases outside the gene matches. The CDR3 is 15 amino acids. The germline V gene encodes CDR1 LGHNA and CDR2 YSLEER.

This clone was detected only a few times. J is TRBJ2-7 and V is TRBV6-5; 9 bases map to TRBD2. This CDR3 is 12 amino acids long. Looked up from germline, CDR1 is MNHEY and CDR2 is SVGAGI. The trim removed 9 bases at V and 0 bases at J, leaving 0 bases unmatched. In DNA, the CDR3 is TGTGCCAGGACTAGCGGCTCCTACGAGCAGTACTTC. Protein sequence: CARTSGSYEQYF.

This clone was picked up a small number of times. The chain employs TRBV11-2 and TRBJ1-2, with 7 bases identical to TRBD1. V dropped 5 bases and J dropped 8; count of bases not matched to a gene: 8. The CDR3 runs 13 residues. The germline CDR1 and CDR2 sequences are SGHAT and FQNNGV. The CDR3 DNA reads TGTGCCAGCAGCGCACGTGGACAGGTGGGCTACACCTTC. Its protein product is CASSARGQVGYTF.

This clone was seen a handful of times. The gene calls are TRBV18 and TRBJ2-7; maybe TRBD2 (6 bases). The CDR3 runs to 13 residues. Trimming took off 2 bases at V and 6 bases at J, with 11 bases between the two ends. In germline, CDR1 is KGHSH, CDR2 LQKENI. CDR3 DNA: TGTGCCAGCTCACCAGTCGGGAGCGGCGAGCAGTACTTC. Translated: CASSPVGSGEQYF.

The CDR3 is CASSSRQKIQETQYF. Here the CDR3 DNA reads TGTGCCAGCAGTTCGCGACAGAAAATACAAGAGACCCAGTACTTC. This chain connects TRBV6-6 to TRBJ2-5, with D maybe TRBD1 (5 bases). CDR1 is MNHNY, CDR2 SVGAGI, per germline (reference sequence). CDR3 length: 15 amino acids. V was clipped by 4 bases and J by 2 bases, with 14 bases between them.

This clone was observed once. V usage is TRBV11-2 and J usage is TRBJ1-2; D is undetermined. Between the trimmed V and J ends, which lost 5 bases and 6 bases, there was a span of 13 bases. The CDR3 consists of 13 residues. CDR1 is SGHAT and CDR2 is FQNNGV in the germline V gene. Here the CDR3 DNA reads TGTGCCAGCAGCCGAACCGGGTTAAATGGCTACACCTTC. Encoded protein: CASSRTGLNGYTF.

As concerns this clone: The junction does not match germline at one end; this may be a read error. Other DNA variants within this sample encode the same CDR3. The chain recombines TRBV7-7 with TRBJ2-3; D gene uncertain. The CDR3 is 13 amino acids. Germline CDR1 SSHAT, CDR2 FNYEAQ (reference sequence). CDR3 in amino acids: CASSLDSTDTQYF. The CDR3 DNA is TGTGCTAGCAGCTTAGACAGCACAGATACGCAGTATTTT.

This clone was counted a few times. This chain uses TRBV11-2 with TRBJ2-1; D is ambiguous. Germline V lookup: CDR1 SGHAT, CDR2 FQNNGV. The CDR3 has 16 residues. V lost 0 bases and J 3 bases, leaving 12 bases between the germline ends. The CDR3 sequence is CASSLERPRVYNEQFF. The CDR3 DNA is TGTGCCAGCAGCTTAGAACGGCCAAGGGTCTACAATGAGCAGTTCTTC.

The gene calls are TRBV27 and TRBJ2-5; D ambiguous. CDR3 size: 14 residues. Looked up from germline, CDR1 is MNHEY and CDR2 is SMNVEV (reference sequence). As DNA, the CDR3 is TGTGTCACATCGGCAGACCAACCCGAAGAGACCCAGTACTTC. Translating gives CVTSADQPEETQYF.

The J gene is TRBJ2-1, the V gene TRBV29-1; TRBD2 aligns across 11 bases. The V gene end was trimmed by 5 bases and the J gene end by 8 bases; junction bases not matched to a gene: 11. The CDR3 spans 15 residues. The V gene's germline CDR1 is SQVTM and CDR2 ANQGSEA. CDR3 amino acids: CSVQKLAGVGDEQFF. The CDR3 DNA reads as TGCAGCGTTCAGAAACTAGCGGGAGTTGGTGATGAGCAGTTCTTC.